This T cell receptor (beta chain) was captured in a study of T-cell reconstitution after alpha-beta-depleted transplantation in children. CDR1 is LGHDT, CDR2 YNNKEL, per germline (reference sequence). Between the trimmed V and J ends, which lost 1 base and 4 bases, there was a span of 11 bases. The CDR3 is made up of 15 amino acids. Unique molecular identifiers were used to barcode this TCRbeta library. TCRdb called the PCR reads again in MiXCR, with one record for every CDR3 protein. The data hold 400,000 to 550,000 distinct CDR3 sequences, with roughly 10% observed a single time. This clonotype was picked up a small number of times.

This specimen was PBMCs, taken before TCRalphabeta/CD19-depleted stem cell transplant. The TCR originated in a child aged 2-15 years with inherited bone marrow failure, due to receive a stem cell transplant. The chain links TRBV3-1 to TRBJ2-1; perhaps TRBD2 as D (6 bases). CDR3 protein: CASSQVRRVYNEQFF. The CDR3 DNA is TGTGCCAGCAGCCAAGTGAGGAGGGTATACAATGAGCAGTTCTTC.